These T cell receptor beta chains were read from a single sample in a study of control samples from healthy donors and cancer patients. This table comes from immunoSEQ multiplex PCR, and its TCRdb copy is limited to in-frame clones, with some not included. The table shows 100,000 to 150,000 clones, with more than 90% occurring only once. Sequences were obtained from blood. These receptors all come from a young man in good health. CDR3s include the opening cysteine and the closing phenylalanine or tryptophan. The order of the fields is CDR3 protein, CDR3 DNA, D gene, V gene, clone size, J gene. The D gene is left open where the match is weak. Not all rows give a size; the values are once, few, many and, for expanded clones, a class.

cdr3_aa: CASSQQGGPLYEQYF; cdr3_nt: TGTGCCAGCAGCCAACAGGGGGGACCTCTTTACGAGCAGTACTTC; d_call: TRBD1; v_call: TRBV9; clone_size: -; j_call: TRBJ2-7
cdr3_aa: CASSISGTSSTDTQYF; cdr3_nt: TGCGCCAGCAGCATATCGGGGACCTCAAGCACAGATACGCAGTATTTT; d_call: -; v_call: TRBV5-1; clone_size: -; j_call: TRBJ2-3
cdr3_aa: CASSLGTRGPFMSKNIQYF; cdr3_nt: TGTGCCAGCAGCTTAGGTACCAGGGGTCCGTTCATGTCCAAAAACATTCAGTACTTC; d_call: -; v_call: TRBV7-9; clone_size: -; j_call: TRBJ2-4
cdr3_aa: CASSQGFGDTQYF; cdr3_nt: TGTGCCAGCAGCCAAGGTTTCGGAGATACGCAGTATTTT; d_call: -; v_call: TRBV3-1/TRBV3-2; clone_size: -; j_call: TRBJ2-3
cdr3_aa: CASSELAGDEQFF; cdr3_nt: TGTGCCAGCAGTGAACTAGCGGGCGATGAGCAGTTCTTC; d_call: TRBD2; v_call: TRBV27; clone_size: -; j_call: TRBJ2-1
cdr3_aa: CASSPSGVNTEAFF; cdr3_nt: TGTGCCAGCTCACCCTCAGGGGTGAACACTGAAGCTTTCTTT; d_call: -; v_call: TRBV18; clone_size: -; j_call: TRBJ1-1
cdr3_aa: CASSLGLLAGVTDTQYF; cdr3_nt: TGCGCCAGCAGCTTGGGCCTTCTAGCGGGGGTAACAGATACGCAGTATTTT; d_call: TRBD2; v_call: TRBV5-1; clone_size: -; j_call: TRBJ2-3
cdr3_aa: CASNSEDREQYF; cdr3_nt: TGTGCCAGCAACTCGGAAGATCGCGAGCAGTACTTC; d_call: -; v_call: TRBV2; clone_size: -; j_call: TRBJ2-7
cdr3_aa: CSAQALYGYTF; cdr3_nt: TGCAGTGCCCAGGCGCTCTATGGCTACACCTTC; d_call: -; v_call: TRBV20-1; clone_size: -; j_call: TRBJ1-2
cdr3_aa: CASSRGGYEQYF; cdr3_nt: TGTGCCAGCAGTCGGGGGGGCTACGAGCAGTACTTC; d_call: TRBD2; v_call: TRBV2; clone_size: -; j_call: TRBJ2-7
cdr3_aa: CASSPRAHTLSGANVLTF; cdr3_nt: TGTGCCAGCAGCCCGAGGGCGCATACCCTCTCTGGGGCCAACGTCCTGACTTTC; d_call: -; v_call: TRBV7-9; clone_size: -; j_call: TRBJ2-6
cdr3_aa: CAISDRARNEKLFF; cdr3_nt: TGTGCCATCAGTGACAGGGCGCGAAATGAAAAACTGTTTTTT; d_call: -; v_call: TRBV10-3; clone_size: -; j_call: TRBJ1-4
cdr3_aa: CASSLKRGGGQGETQYF; cdr3_nt: TGTGCCAGCAGCTTAAAACGTGGCGGGGGCCAGGGTGAGACCCAGTACTTC; d_call: -; v_call: TRBV13; clone_size: -; j_call: TRBJ2-5
cdr3_aa: CASPLDGAFTF; cdr3_nt: TGTGCCAGCCCACTTGACGGAGCGTTCACCTTC; d_call: -; v_call: TRBV2; clone_size: -; j_call: TRBJ1-2
cdr3_aa: CASAPGQSYEQYF; cdr3_nt: TGTGCCAGCGCCCCGGGACAGAGCTACGAGCAGTACTTC; d_call: TRBD1; v_call: TRBV7-9; clone_size: -; j_call: TRBJ2-7
cdr3_aa: CASSPSYNQPQHF; cdr3_nt: TGTGCCAGCAGTCCCAGCTACAATCAGCCCCAGCATTTT; d_call: -; v_call: TRBV27; clone_size: -; j_call: TRBJ1-5
cdr3_aa: CASSLVLETQYF; cdr3_nt: TGTGCCAGCAGCTTAGTTCTTGAGACCCAGTACTTC; d_call: -; v_call: TRBV7-6; clone_size: -; j_call: TRBJ2-5
cdr3_aa: CASSSTINRDTQYF; cdr3_nt: TGCGCCAGCAGCTCGACCATAAATCGAGATACGCAGTATTTT; d_call: -; v_call: TRBV5-1; clone_size: -; j_call: TRBJ2-3
cdr3_aa: CASSGTGATNEKLFF; cdr3_nt: TGTGCCAGTAGCGGGACAGGAGCAACTAATGAAAAACTGTTTTTT; d_call: TRBD1; v_call: TRBV19; clone_size: once; j_call: TRBJ1-4
cdr3_aa: CASSPQTGEEKLFF; cdr3_nt: TGTGCCAGCTCACCACAGACAGGTGAAGAAAAACTGTTTTTT; d_call: -; v_call: TRBV18; clone_size: -; j_call: TRBJ1-4
cdr3_aa: CASHRANQPQHF; cdr3_nt: TGTGCCAGCCACAGGGCCAATCAGCCCCAGCATTTT; d_call: -; v_call: TRBV2; clone_size: -; j_call: TRBJ1-5
cdr3_aa: CASSLGQGMGNQPQHF; cdr3_nt: TGCGCCAGCAGCCTAGGACAGGGAATGGGCAATCAGCCCCAGCATTTT; d_call: TRBD1; v_call: TRBV4-1; clone_size: few; j_call: TRBJ1-5
cdr3_aa: CASSHEGFRDTQYF; cdr3_nt: TGTGCCAGCAGCCACGAGGGATTCCGAGATACGCAGTATTTT; d_call: -; v_call: TRBV3-1/TRBV3-2; clone_size: -; j_call: TRBJ2-3
cdr3_aa: CASFPGQRYNEQFF; cdr3_nt: TGCGCCAGCTTCCCGGGACAGAGGTACAATGAGCAGTTCTTC; d_call: TRBD1; v_call: TRBV5-1; clone_size: -; j_call: TRBJ2-1
cdr3_aa: CASSYQGVGGYTF; cdr3_nt: TGTGCCAGCAGTTATCAGGGGGTCGGTGGCTACACCTTC; d_call: TRBD1; v_call: TRBV6-6; clone_size: -; j_call: TRBJ1-2
cdr3_aa: CASSLGAGSGTEAFF; cdr3_nt: TGTGCCAGCAGTTTAGGGGCGGGGTCAGGCACTGAAGCTTTCTTT; d_call: -; v_call: TRBV28; clone_size: -; j_call: TRBJ1-1
cdr3_aa: CSFYRGLSTDTQYF; cdr3_nt: TGCAGCTTCTACAGGGGGCTTTCGACAGATACGCAGTATTTT; d_call: TRBD1; v_call: TRBV29-1; clone_size: -; j_call: TRBJ2-3
cdr3_aa: CASSESLRGPPPDTQYF; cdr3_nt: TGCGCCAGCAGTGAGTCCCTGCGGGGGCCCCCCCCGGATACGCAGTATTTT; d_call: -; v_call: TRBV10-1; clone_size: -; j_call: TRBJ2-3
cdr3_aa: CASSSMGEELFF; cdr3_nt: TGTGCCAGCAGTTCTATGGGGGAGGAACTGTTTTTT; d_call: -; v_call: TRBV6-5; clone_size: -; j_call: TRBJ1-4
cdr3_aa: CASIFQGGNTEAFF; cdr3_nt: TGTGCCAGCATCTTTCAGGGGGGTAACACTGAAGCTTTCTTT; d_call: TRBD1; v_call: TRBV2; clone_size: -; j_call: TRBJ1-1
cdr3_aa: CASSYSGIRNTEAFF; cdr3_nt: TGTGCCAGCAGTTACTCGGGCATTCGGAACACTGAAGCTTTCTTT; d_call: -; v_call: TRBV6-5; clone_size: -; j_call: TRBJ1-1
cdr3_aa: CASSFLGSGGSDTQYF; cdr3_nt: TGTGCCAGCAGTTTCCTCGGGTCGGGGGGATCAGATACGCAGTATTTT; d_call: TRBD2; v_call: TRBV27; clone_size: -; j_call: TRBJ2-3
cdr3_aa: CASSHPRPGMNTEAFF; cdr3_nt: TGCGCCAGCAGTCACCCGCGGCCGGGTATGAACACTGAAGCTTTCTTT; d_call: -; v_call: TRBV23-1; clone_size: -; j_call: TRBJ1-1
cdr3_aa: CASSPPGRPYEQYF; cdr3_nt: TGCGCCAGCAGCCCCCCGGGACGGCCCTACGAGCAGTACTTC; d_call: -; v_call: TRBV10-1; clone_size: few; j_call: TRBJ2-7
cdr3_aa: CASSPRGPGGRSFF; cdr3_nt: TGTGCCAGCAGCCCCCGAGGCCCCGGGGGGAGATCGTTCTTC; d_call: TRBD2; v_call: TRBV7-2; clone_size: -; j_call: TRBJ2-1
cdr3_aa: CASSVDREGKTQYF; cdr3_nt: TGCGCCAGCAGCGTGGACAGGGAGGGAAAGACCCAGTACTTC; d_call: -; v_call: TRBV5-1; clone_size: -; j_call: TRBJ2-5